The 5 T cell receptor beta chains in this list originate from one sample, sequenced in a study of CD8 T cells in Susac syndrome. RNA totalling about 0.45 to 1 ug underwent reverse transcription with random hexamers. TCRdb reprocessed the immunoSEQ multiplex PCR reads via MiXCR and lists one record per CDR3 protein. The sample contains 300,000 to 350,000 distinct CDR3 sequences, 90% to 95% of which appear only once. Sequencing was carried out using CD4+ T cells from PBMCs. These receptors all come from a human donor with multiple sclerosis.

This clonotype has just one count. The rearrangement uses TRBV12-3 or TRBV12-4 and TRBJ1-1; possible D gene TRBD1, 5 bases. V lost 5 bases and J lost 1, with 8 bases in between. There are 13 residues in the CDR3. This CDR3 is CASSGGQNTEAFF. DNA of the CDR3: TGTGCCAGCAGTGGAGGACAGAACACTGAAGCTTTCTTT.

This clonotype is a singleton in its sample. The gene calls are TRBV7-6 and TRBJ2-1; unclear D gene. Between the trimmed V and J ends, which lost 3 bases and 3 bases, there was a span of 9 bases. The V gene's germline CDR1 is SGHVS and CDR2 FNYEAQ. There are 14 residues in the CDR3. The CDR3 DNA is TGTGCCAGCAGCTTCAACCCGGGCTACAATGAGCAGTTCTTC. Translated: CASSFNPGYNEQFF.

The chain uses TRBV11-1 and TRBJ2-1; 7 bases line up with TRBD1. Germline V gene lookup returns CDR1 SGHAT and CDR2 FQDESV (reference sequence). The CDR3 extends over 14 amino acids. Trimming cost V 3 bases and J 6 bases; bases outside gene matches: 5. In DNA form, the CDR3 reads TGTGCCAGCAGCTTCGGGACAGCATTCAATGAGCAGTTCTTC. Translating gives CASSFGTAFNEQFF. The complete variable domain, with remaining parts taken from reference TRBV11-1 and TRBJ2-1, reads EAEVAQSPRYKITEKSQAVAFWCDPISGHATLYWYRQILGQGPELLVQFQDESVVDDSQLPKDRFSAERLKGVDSTLKIQPAELGDSAMYLCASSFGTAFNEQFFGPGTRLTVL.

This sequence joins TRBV7-8 and TRBJ1-2; 11 bases agree with TRBD1. There are 15 residues in the CDR3. Trimming at V came to 5 bases and at J to 7 bases, leaving 9 bases not matched to a gene. From germline, CDR1 is SGHVS and CDR2 FQNEAQ. The CDR3 nucleotides read TGTGCCAGCAGCCCTCGGACAGGGGGCCTGTCTGGCTACACCTTC. Its protein is CASSPRTGGLSGYTF.

V and J are TRBV4-2 and TRBJ2-1; D not certain. The CDR3 length is 15 residues. With 4 bases removed from V and 3 bases from J, the gap between germline ends came to 13 bases. The germline V gene has CDR1 LGHNA and CDR2 YNFKEQ. This CDR3 reads CASSLDGENYNEQFF. CDR3 sequence (DNA): TGTGCCAGCAGCCTCGATGGGGAAAACTACAATGAGCAGTTCTTC.